This T cell receptor (beta chain) is drawn from a study of blood T cell repertoires in COVID-19. Whole-study context: Acute and convalescent COVID-19 specimens originated in the United States, Italy and Spain.

This table comes from immunoSEQ multiplex PCR, and its TCRdb copy is limited to in-frame clones, with some not included. The table lists about 300,000 clones, more than 75% of them singletons. Germline values: CDR1 LGHNA, CDR2 YSLEER. There are 17 residues in the CDR3. Trimming stripped 0 bases from V and 4 bases from J, with 15 bases between. This sequence was found in a man between 65 and 80 years old with acute or convalescent COVID-19. The rearrangement joins TRBV4-3 to TRBJ1-4; no definite D call. Sample: peripheral blood. CDR3 bases: TGCGCCAGCAGCCAAGATCAGGAGGGCAATGGTAATGAAAAACTGTTTTTT. Translating it yields CASSQDQEGNGNEKLFF.